In this sample, the clone carrying this T cell receptor beta chain turned up once. The CDR3 loop spans 14 amino acids. V was pared by 8 bases and J by 7 bases, with 9 bases of the junction left unmatched. The V gene's germline CDR1 is LGHDT and CDR2 YNNKEL (reference sequence). In the original workflow: Scientists estimated how many nucleated cells there were by amplifying reference gene primers. Here immunoSEQ multiplex PCR was the method, and the copy in TCRdb shows in-frame clones only, minus some. V, J and clone size are taken as reported in that table, and D and trimming were inferred from the DNA itself. The repertoire has about 73,000 clones, approximately 80% of them found once; the top ten carry 2.5%. The sample comes from a study of blood T cell repertoires in COVID-19. About the study: Both acute and convalescent COVID-19 samples were obtained from the United States, Italy and Spain. The analysed material was cDNA or gDNA that came from T cells, B-cell-depleted T cells, or PBMCs.

The source material was peripheral blood. V is TRBV3-1 (or the pseudogene TRBV3-2) and J is TRBJ2-2; 8 nucleotides match TRBD2. The clonotype originates from a man older than 75 with active or convalescent COVID-19. CDR3 loop: CASGAGEAGGELFF. DNA of the CDR3: TGTGCCAGCGGAGCGGGAGAGGCTGGCGGGGAGCTGTTTTTT.